This TCR beta chain was recovered during a study of T cells after yellow fever vaccination. The CDR3 extends over 16 amino acids. Deletions cut 0 bases from V and 5 bases from J, with 15 bases between. Germline V gives CDR1 SGHRS, CDR2 YFSETQ. Using its own MiXCR run on the 5' RACE reads, TCRdb lists one record per CDR3 protein. The sample carries 500,000 to 650,000 distinct CDR3 sequences, 17% recorded once. This chain connects TRBV5-1 to TRBJ1-5, with D hard to call. Sequences were derived from PBMCs, sampled less than 6 days after the first yellow fever vaccination. The sequence derives from a man younger than 30 who received the YFV17D yellow fever vaccine. CDR3: CASSLGLGEGDQPQHF. The CDR3 DNA follows: TGCGCCAGCAGCTTGGGTCTGGGCGAGGGTGATCAGCCCCAGCATTTT.